The 19 T cell receptor beta chains below were found in one sample sequenced in a study of T-cell reconstitution after alpha-beta-depleted transplantation in children. Unique molecular identifiers were used to barcode this TCRbeta library. TCRdb itself ran the PCR reads through MiXCR, one entry per CDR3 protein. In the table there are roughly 170,000 distinct CDR3 sequences, about 6.4% of which are singletons. The source material was PBMCs from the stem cell graft donor, sampled from the stem cell graft. The origin of the receptors is a human donor who donated a stem cell graft to a child with Wiskott-Aldrich syndrome.

This clonotype showed up many times. This chain uses TRBV6-5 with TRBJ1-1; a weak D match, TRBD1 (5 bases). Germline CDR1 and CDR2: MNHEY and SVGAGI. V was cut by 5 bases and J by 0 bases, with 10 bases left in between. The CDR3 totals 14 residues. The chain's CDR3 is CASSRQSMNTEAFF. The CDR3 nucleotides read TGTGCCAGCAGTCGACAGTCCATGAACACTGAAGCTTTCTTT.

This chain links TRBV5-1 with TRBJ2-1; 7 nucleotides match TRBD2. Per germline, CDR1 SGHRS and CDR2 YFSETQ. The V gene end was trimmed by 4 bases and the J gene end by 3 bases; junction bases not matched to a gene: 13. The CDR3 spans 17 residues. The CDR3, as DNA: TGCGCCAGCAGCCCTTTCGGTGCGGGAGATGTCTACAATGAGCAGTTCTTC. Translated, it gives CASSPFGAGDVYNEQFF.

This clonotype showed up many times. V and J are TRBV29-1 and TRBJ2-5; 11 bases are shared with TRBD1. CDR1 SQVTM and CDR2 ANQGSEA come from the germline V gene. V was clipped by 3 bases and J by 12 bases; unmatched bases: 6. There are 12 residues in the CDR3. CDR3 sequence: CSVEDRGQGEYF. The CDR3 region has the DNA TGCAGCGTTGAGGACAGGGGGCAGGGGGAGTACTTC.

This clonotype was picked up many times. This sequence joins TRBV5-5 and TRBJ1-2; 10 positions match TRBD1. After removal of 7 bases from V and 7 bases from J, the junction contained 13 bases not matched to a gene. CDR1 is SGHKS, CDR2 YYEKEE, per germline (reference sequence). The CDR3 spans 15 residues. The chain's CDR3 is CASGRTGGTRGGYTF. For the CDR3, the DNA is TGTGCCAGCGGAAGGACAGGGGGGACTCGAGGTGGCTACACCTTC.

This clonotype was recorded many times. V gene TRBV28 combines with J gene TRBJ2-3, with D tentatively TRBD1 (8 bases). Germline CDR1 and CDR2: MDHEN and SYDVKM. There are 14 residues in the CDR3. The V and J ends lost 8 bases and 4 bases respectively, with 16 bases between them. CDR3 protein: CASVATGGADTQYF. CDR3 nucleotides: TGTGCCAGCGTAGCAACAGGGGGGGCAGATACGCAGTATTTT.

The table lists this clonotype with many counts. The J gene is TRBJ2-7, the V gene TRBV6-5; no definite D call. V dropped 7 bases and J dropped 0 bases, with 10 bases sitting between them. The CDR3 is 13 residues long. Germline V gene lookup returns CDR1 MNHEY and CDR2 SVGAGI. The CDR3 DNA reads as TGTGCCAGCACCAAAGACACCTCCTACGAGCAGTACTTC. Encoded protein: CASTKDTSYEQYF.

This clonotype showed up many times. The V and J genes are TRBV25-1 and TRBJ1-5; D ambiguous. The CDR3 sequence is 13 residues long. Trimming cost V 5 bases and J 7 bases, with 12 bases left between them. CDR1 is MGHDK and CDR2 is SYGVNS in the germline V gene. Here the CDR3 DNA reads TGTGCCAGCAGTTCAGGATGGGAGCAGCCCCAGCATTTT. This encodes CASSSGWEQPQHF.

In its sample, this clonotype was seen a few times. The chain has TRBV24-1 and TRBJ2-2, with D possibly being TRBD1 (5 bases). CDR3 length equals 18 residues. CDR1 and CDR2 from the germline V gene are KGHDR and SFDVKD. Trimming stripped 6 bases from V and 0 bases from J, with 19 bases between. The CDR3 region is CATSRTTERVANTGELFF. The DNA for the CDR3 is TGTGCCACCAGTAGGACAACGGAACGTGTGGCGAACACCGGGGAGCTGTTTTTT.

There are many counts of this clonotype. This rearrangement joins TRBV20-1 to TRBJ2-7; TRBD2 is a possible D gene (6 bases). Trimming cost V 6 bases and J 3 bases, with 15 bases left between them. The CDR3 is made up of 13 amino acids. Germline CDR1 DFQATT, CDR2 SNEGSKA (reference sequence). CDR3 bases: TGCAGTGCCTCCCAGGTGGAGGGCTACGAGCAGTACTTC. This sequence encodes CSASQVEGYEQYF.

This clonotype was picked up many times. The rearrangement uses TRBV5-1 and TRBJ1-4; no firm D call. The V end was cut by 0 bases, the J end by 5 bases, with 8 bases between. Germline CDR1 is SGHRS and CDR2 is YFSETQ. This CDR3 contains 14 residues. The CDR3 bases are TGCGCCAGCAGCTTGGCCTTCGAGAATGAAAAACTGTTTTTT. The encoded protein is CASSLAFENEKLFF.

In its sample, this clonotype was seen many times. This sequence joins TRBV7-2 and TRBJ1-2; D remains ambiguous. The CDR3 length is 14 residues. Germline CDR1 reads SGHTA; CDR2 reads FQGNSA. V was pared by 3 bases and J by 8 bases, with 16 bases between. CDR3 loop: CASSFGGLYDGYTF. As DNA, the CDR3 is TGTGCCAGCAGCTTCGGTGGGTTGTATGACGGCTACACCTTC.

Ten or more counts support this clonotype. This chain connects TRBV12-3 or TRBV12-4 to TRBJ2-1, with D unresolved. The V and J ends lost 6 bases and 2 bases respectively, with 11 bases between them. CDR3 length: 14 residues. CDR3: CASSLDRTYNEQFF. The CDR3 nucleotides are TGTGCCAGCAGCTTGGACCGGACCTACAATGAGCAGTTCTTC.

This clonotype has a count of ten or more. The gene calls are TRBV6-5 and TRBJ2-1, with 10 bases matching TRBD2. The CDR3 covers 17 residues. Germline V gene data show CDR1 as MNHEY and CDR2 as SVGAGI. V was pared by 0 bases and J by 10 bases, with 12 bases of the junction left unmatched. The CDR3, as DNA: TGTGCCAGCAGTTACTCTGAGGGAGCGGGAGGGCCTAAAGAGCAGTTCTTC. Translation gives CASSYSEGAGGPKEQFF.

Concerning this clonotype: At one end the junction does not follow the germline gene, possibly because of a read error. The chain couples TRBV27 to TRBJ2-2; 9 nucleotides agree with TRBD2. Germline assignment: CDR1 MNHEY and CDR2 SMNVEV (reference sequence). The CDR3 totals 14 residues. As DNA, the CDR3 is TGTGCCAGCCGTTTAGCGGGAGTAAGCGGGGAGCTGTTTTTT. Its translation is CASRLAGVSGELFF.

This clonotype has ten or more counts. The V call is TRBV20-1, the J call TRBJ1-6; 10 nucleotides line up with TRBD1. The CDR3 runs 15 residues. Germline loops: CDR1 DFQATT, CDR2 SNEGSKA (reference sequence). J gave up 10 bases and V 2 bases, and 8 bases lay outside the gene matches. CDR3 sequence (DNA): TGCAGTGCTAGACCAGACAGGGGGCGCGGGTCACCCCTCCACTTT. As protein: CSARPDRGRGSPLHF.

Many counts were recorded for this clonotype. For the CDR3, the DNA is TGCAGCCTGGACAGAACCGGGGGGACCCAGTACTTC. This encodes CSLDRTGGTQYF. The chain carries TRBV20-1 and TRBJ2-5; D may match TRBD1 or TRBD2 (6 bases each). CDR1 DFQATT and CDR2 SNEGSKA come from the germline V gene (reference sequence). This CDR3 comprises 12 residues.

This clonotype came up many times. V is TRBV20-1 and J is TRBJ2-7; TRBD2 matches 11 bases. V shed 0 bases and J 3 bases; nucleotides not matched to a gene: 4. Germline V gene lookup returns CDR1 DFQATT and CDR2 SNEGSKA (reference sequence). This CDR3 contains 15 residues. The CDR3 sequence is CSARDRLAGGYEQYF. DNA for the CDR3: TGCAGTGCTAGAGACCGGCTAGCGGGAGGCTACGAGCAGTACTTC.

This clonotype was picked up many times. The chain uses TRBV10-2 and TRBJ1-1; D unclear. This CDR3 is 13 amino acids long. Germline CDR1 WSHSY, CDR2 SAAADI. The V end lost 5 bases, the J end lost 2 bases, and 9 bases lay between the germline ends. The CDR3 DNA is TGCGCCAGCAGTTCCAACATAAACACTGAAGCTTTCTTT. The encoded protein is CASSSNINTEAFF.

This clonotype was recorded at least ten times. The rearrangement joins TRBV11-2 to TRBJ2-1; 13 bases agree with TRBD2. Losses at the gene ends were 5 bases for V and 5 bases for J; bases not matched to a gene: 6. The CDR3 runs 16 residues. Per the germline V gene, CDR1 is SGHAT and CDR2 is FQNNGV. CDR3 sequence reads: CASSTRTSGGNNEQFF. In DNA form, the CDR3 reads TGTGCCAGCAGCACCCGGACTAGCGGGGGCAACAATGAGCAGTTCTTC.